This T cell receptor (beta chain) was observed in a study of T cell repertoires in cytomegalovirus infection. Turning to the study itself: Recently identified HLA-C-restricted CMV epitopes were used, and well-studied HLA-B-restricted CMV epitopes were used as well. Both a matching HLA type and CMV infection were indicated by public TCR beta signatures.

This clonotype was counted many times. Antigen specificity is unknown. The CDR3 totals 17 residues. CDR1 is SGHTA, CDR2 FQGNSA, per germline. V was cut by 1 base and J by 7 bases, with 19 bases left in between. From the reads, TCRdb called clonotypes with MiXCR, one entry per CDR3 protein. Of some 920,000 distinct CDR3 sequences detected, roughly 31% appear once; the ten largest clones hold 10% to 15%. The TCR was taken from a human donor in good health (CMV status not recorded). Some clones in this sample may be carry-over from other donors' samples. Sample: cultured CD8+ T cells from PBMCs, taken from culture after CMV antigen stimulation. The V and J genes are TRBV7-2 and TRBJ1-4, with D tentatively TRBD1 (5 bases). As DNA, the CDR3 is TGTGCCAGCAGCTTAGACGGGGCAGGGTATAGGGGTGAAAAACTGTTTTTT. This encodes CASSLDGAGYRGEKLFF.